A selection of T cell receptor beta chains follows, all from one sample in a study of T cell responses to AZD1222 COVID-19 vaccine. TCRdb's table, derived via immunoSEQ multiplex PCR, lists solely in-frame clones and lacks some. Here the sample spans tens of thousands of clones, 89% being singletons. Sample: peripheral blood, taken 28 days after the second AZD1222 dose. These receptors were collected from an adult who received the AZD1222 COVID-19 vaccine. The CDR3 runs from the conserved cysteine through the conserved F or W. Each record gives: D gene, clone size, J gene, V gene, CDR3 protein, CDR3 DNA. A D gene is named only where the DNA matches it firmly. The listing skips clone size in some rows; elsewhere it reads once, few, many or a size class.

>-|-|TRBJ1-1|TRBV29-1
CSVDPINLTEAFF
TGCAGCGTTGATCCGATCAATCTCACTGAAGCTTTCTTT
>-|-|TRBJ1-4|TRBV28
CASSQQMEKLFF
TGTGCCAGCAGTCAACAGATGGAAAAACTGTTTTTT
>TRBD1|-|TRBJ2-1|TRBV9
CASSVSGQGPHNEQFF
TGTGCCAGCAGCGTCTCGGGACAGGGGCCCCACAATGAGCAGTTCTTC
>TRBD1|-|TRBJ1-1|TRBV7-9
CASSTPRDSIWTEAFF
TGTGCCAGCAGCACCCCCCGGGACAGCATTTGGACTGAAGCTTTCTTT
>-|-|TRBJ1-4|TRBV4-1
CASSQDMGYGEKLFF
TGCGCCAGCAGCCAAGATATGGGGTACGGCGAAAAACTGTTTTTT
>-|-|TRBJ2-3|TRBV2
CASSEAYGDTQYF
TGTGCCAGCAGTGAAGCGTACGGGGATACGCAGTATTTT
>-|-|TRBJ2-7|TRBV7-3
CASSRTGTGSYEQYF
TGTGCCAGCAGCCGAACCGGGACGGGGTCCTACGAGCAGTACTTC
>-|-|TRBJ1-2|TRBV27
CASSLRGGEFYGYTF
TGTGCCAGCAGTCTCCGAGGGGGTGAGTTCTATGGCTACACCTTC
>-|few|TRBJ1-5|TRBV7-2
CASSGLLGYQPQHF
TGTGCCAGCAGCGGCCTCCTCGGGTATCAGCCCCAGCATTTT
>-|-|TRBJ1-4|TRBV21-1
CASSYLLRTPKVF
TGTGCCAGCAGCTACCTCCTAAGGACCCCTAAGGTTTTT
>TRBD2|-|TRBJ2-1|TRBV12-3/TRBV12-4
CASSFFGRSEQFF
TGTGCCAGCAGTTTTTTCGGGAGGAGTGAGCAGTTCTTC
>-|-|TRBJ1-3|TRBV15
CATSRARGGSDGNTIYF
TGTGCCACCAGCAGAGCCCGGGGGGGTTCCGATGGAAACACCATATATTTT
>TRBD2|-|TRBJ2-5|TRBV2
CASTGLAGPQETQYF
TGTGCCAGCACCGGACTAGCGGGACCCCAAGAGACCCAGTACTTC
>-|-|TRBJ2-7|TRBV11-2
CASSSPLKSPYEQYF
TGTGCCAGCAGCTCCCCTCTGAAGTCTCCCTACGAGCAGTACTTC
>TRBD1|-|TRBJ1-1|TRBV6-5
CASWTGGFAEAFF
TGTGCCAGCTGGACAGGGGGATTCGCTGAAGCTTTCTTT
>TRBD1|-|TRBJ1-1|TRBV15
CATSREQGTEAFF
TGTGCCACCAGCAGAGAACAGGGGACTGAAGCTTTCTTT
>-|-|TRBJ2-2|TRBV25-1
CASTGGTGWVTGELFF
TGTGCCAGCACGGGAGGGACAGGGTGGGTCACCGGGGAGCTGTTTTTT
>TRBD2|few|TRBJ2-1|TRBV6-4
CASSPRGSGSTRSYNEQFF
TGTGCCAGCAGTCCCCGGGGTAGCGGGTCAACCCGCTCCTACAATGAGCAGTTCTTC
>-|-|TRBJ2-7|TRBV27
CASSPQEGTYEQYF
TGTGCCAGCAGTCCCCAGGAGGGGACGTACGAGCAGTACTTC
>-|-|TRBJ2-3|TRBV7-8
CASSFLGGWGTDTQYF
TGTGCCAGCAGCTTTCTGGGAGGATGGGGGACAGATACGCAGTATTTT
>-|-|TRBJ1-2|TRBV19
CASSIVGGARYGYTF
TGTGCCAGTAGTATCGTGGGGGGCGCCCGCTATGGCTACACCTTC
>-|-|TRBJ2-1|TRBV5-1
CASRHLLKEQFF
TGCGCCAGCAGGCATCTCCTTAAAGAGCAGTTCTTC
>TRBD2|-|TRBJ2-5|TRBV6-6
CASSPLFGGAGETQYF
TGTGCCAGCAGTCCCCTGTTCGGGGGGGCAGGAGAGACCCAGTACTTC
>TRBD2|-|TRBJ2-3|TRBV7-6
CASSLVAGLAGITDTQYF
TGTGCCAGCAGCTTAGTAGCCGGGCTAGCGGGGATCACAGATACGCAGTATTTT
>-|once|TRBJ2-5|TRBV30
CAWSEPQRTRETQYF
TGTGCCTGGAGCGAACCTCAGAGAACCCGGGAGACCCAGTACTTC
>TRBD2|-|TRBJ2-2|TRBV15
CATSRVLAGGTGELFF
TGTGCCACCAGCAGAGTACTAGCGGGAGGGACCGGGGAGCTGTTTTTT
>-|few|TRBJ2-7|TRBV14
CASSARTLGEQYF
TGTGCCAGCAGCGCCCGGACCCTGGGCGAGCAGTACTTC
>-|-|TRBJ2-2|TRBV7-2
CASSLRAVFPTGELFF
TGTGCCAGCAGCTTACGGGCCGTATTCCCCACCGGGGAGCTGTTTTTT